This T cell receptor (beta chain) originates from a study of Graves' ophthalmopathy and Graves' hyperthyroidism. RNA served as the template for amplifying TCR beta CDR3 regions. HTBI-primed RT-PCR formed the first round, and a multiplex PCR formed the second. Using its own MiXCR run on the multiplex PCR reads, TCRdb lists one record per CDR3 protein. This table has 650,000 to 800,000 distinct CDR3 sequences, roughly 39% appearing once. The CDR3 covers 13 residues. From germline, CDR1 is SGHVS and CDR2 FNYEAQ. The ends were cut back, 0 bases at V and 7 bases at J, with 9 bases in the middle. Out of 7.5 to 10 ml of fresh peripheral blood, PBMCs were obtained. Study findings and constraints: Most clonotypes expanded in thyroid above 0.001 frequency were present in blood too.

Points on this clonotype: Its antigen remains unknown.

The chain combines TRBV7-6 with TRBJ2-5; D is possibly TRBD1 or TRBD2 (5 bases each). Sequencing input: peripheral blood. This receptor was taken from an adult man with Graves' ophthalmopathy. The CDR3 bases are TGTGCCAGCAGCTTAGCGAGGGACGGGACCCAGTACTTC. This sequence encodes CASSLARDGTQYF.